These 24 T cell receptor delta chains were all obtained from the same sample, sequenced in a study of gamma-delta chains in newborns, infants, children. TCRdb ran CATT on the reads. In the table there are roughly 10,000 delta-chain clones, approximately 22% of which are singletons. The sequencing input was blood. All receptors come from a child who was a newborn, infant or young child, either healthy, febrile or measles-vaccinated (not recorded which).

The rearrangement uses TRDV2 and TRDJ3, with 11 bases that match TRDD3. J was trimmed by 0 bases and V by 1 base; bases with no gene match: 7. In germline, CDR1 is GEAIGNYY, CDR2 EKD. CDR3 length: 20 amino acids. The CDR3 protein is CACDTLGDTPNSWDTRQMFF. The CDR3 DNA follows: TGTGCCTGTGACACATTGGGGGATACGCCAAACTCCTGGGACACCCGACAGATGTTTTTC.

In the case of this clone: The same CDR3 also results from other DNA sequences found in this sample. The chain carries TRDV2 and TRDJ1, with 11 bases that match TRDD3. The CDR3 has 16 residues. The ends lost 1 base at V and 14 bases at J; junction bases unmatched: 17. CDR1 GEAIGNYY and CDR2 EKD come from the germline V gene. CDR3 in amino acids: CACDTMGDTLDRRLIF. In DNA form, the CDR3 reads TGTGCCTGTGACACGATGGGGGATACGCTGGACCGAAGGCTTATCTTT.

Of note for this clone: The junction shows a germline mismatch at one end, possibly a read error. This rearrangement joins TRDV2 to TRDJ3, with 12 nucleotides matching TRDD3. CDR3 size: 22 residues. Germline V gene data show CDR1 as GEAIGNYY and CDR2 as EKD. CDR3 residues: CASDTPPLGDTRNSWDTRQMFF. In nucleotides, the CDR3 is TGTGCCAGTGACACACCGCCTCTGGGGGATACGCGTAATTCCTGGGACACCCGACAGATGTTTTTC.

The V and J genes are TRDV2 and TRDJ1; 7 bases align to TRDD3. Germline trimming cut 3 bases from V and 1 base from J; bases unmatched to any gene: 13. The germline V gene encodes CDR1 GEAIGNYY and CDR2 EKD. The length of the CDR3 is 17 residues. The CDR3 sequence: CACDVLGALPATDKLIF. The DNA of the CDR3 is TGTGCCTGTGACGTCCTGGGGGCCCTGCCCGCCACCGATAAACTCATCTTT.

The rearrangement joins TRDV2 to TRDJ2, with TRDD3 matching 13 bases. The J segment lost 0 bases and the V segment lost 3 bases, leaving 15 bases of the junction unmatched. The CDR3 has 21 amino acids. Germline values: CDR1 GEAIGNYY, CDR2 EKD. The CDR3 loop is CACDPYWGIRKSGTLTAQLFF. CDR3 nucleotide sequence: TGTGCCTGTGACCCTTACTGGGGGATACGGAAAAGCGGAACTTTGACAGCACAACTCTTCTTT.

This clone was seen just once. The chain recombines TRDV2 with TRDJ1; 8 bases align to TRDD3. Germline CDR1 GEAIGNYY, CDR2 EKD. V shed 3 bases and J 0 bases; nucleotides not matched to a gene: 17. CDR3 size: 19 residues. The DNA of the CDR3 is TGTGCCTGTGACCCCGTGAGCCTGGGGGACCGACCGTACACCGATAAACTCATCTTT. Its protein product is CACDPVSLGDRPYTDKLIF.

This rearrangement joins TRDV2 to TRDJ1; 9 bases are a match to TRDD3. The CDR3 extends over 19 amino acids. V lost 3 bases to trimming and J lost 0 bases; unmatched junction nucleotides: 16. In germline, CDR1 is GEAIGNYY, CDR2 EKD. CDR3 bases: TGTGCCTGTGACGCCCTAGAGCATACTGGGGGACCGTACACCGATAAACTCATCTTT. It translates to CACDALEHTGGPYTDKLIF.

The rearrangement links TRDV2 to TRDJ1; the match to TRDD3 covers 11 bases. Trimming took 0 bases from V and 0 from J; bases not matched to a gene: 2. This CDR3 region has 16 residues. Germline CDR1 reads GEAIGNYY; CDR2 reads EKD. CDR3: CACDTVGDTYTDKLIF. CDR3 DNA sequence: TGTGCCTGTGACACCGTGGGGGATACGTACACCGATAAACTCATCTTT.

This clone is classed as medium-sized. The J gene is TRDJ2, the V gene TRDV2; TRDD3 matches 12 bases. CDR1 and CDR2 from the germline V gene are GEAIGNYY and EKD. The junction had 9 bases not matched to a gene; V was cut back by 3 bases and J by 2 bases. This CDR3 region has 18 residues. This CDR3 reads CACDPLTGGYSLTAQLFF. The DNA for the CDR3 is TGTGCCTGTGACCCCCTTACTGGGGGATACTCCTTGACAGCACAACTCTTCTTT.

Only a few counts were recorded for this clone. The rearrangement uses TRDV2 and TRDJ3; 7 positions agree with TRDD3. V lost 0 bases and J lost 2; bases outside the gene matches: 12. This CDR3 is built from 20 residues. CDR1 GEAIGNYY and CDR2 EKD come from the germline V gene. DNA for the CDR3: TGTGCCTGTGACACCATTAAAGCTGGGGGCTCAGCCTGGGACACCCGACAGATGTTTTTC. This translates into CACDTIKAGGSAWDTRQMFF.

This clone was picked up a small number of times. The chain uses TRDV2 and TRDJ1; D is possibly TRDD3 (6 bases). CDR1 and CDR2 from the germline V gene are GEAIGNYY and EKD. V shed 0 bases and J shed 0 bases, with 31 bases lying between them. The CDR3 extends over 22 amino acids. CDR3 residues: CACDTVPQRGTSLPKYTDKLIF. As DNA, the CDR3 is TGTGCCTGTGACACCGTCCCCCAGCGGGGGACCTCCCTCCCCAAGTACACCGATAAACTCATCTTT.

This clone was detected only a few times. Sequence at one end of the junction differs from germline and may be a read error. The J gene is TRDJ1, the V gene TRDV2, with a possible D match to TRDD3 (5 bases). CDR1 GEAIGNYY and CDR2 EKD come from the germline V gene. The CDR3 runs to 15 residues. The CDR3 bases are TGTGCCTGTGACACCCTGGGAAAGTACACCAATAAACTCATCTTT. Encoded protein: CACDTLGKYTNKLIF.

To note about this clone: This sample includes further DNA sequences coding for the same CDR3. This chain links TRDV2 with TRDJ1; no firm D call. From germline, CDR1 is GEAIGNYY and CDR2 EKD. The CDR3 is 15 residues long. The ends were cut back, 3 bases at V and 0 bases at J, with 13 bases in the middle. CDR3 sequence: CACDPLTGNTDKLIF. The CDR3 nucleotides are TGTGCCTGTGACCCCTTAACGGGAAACACCGATAAACTCATCTTT.

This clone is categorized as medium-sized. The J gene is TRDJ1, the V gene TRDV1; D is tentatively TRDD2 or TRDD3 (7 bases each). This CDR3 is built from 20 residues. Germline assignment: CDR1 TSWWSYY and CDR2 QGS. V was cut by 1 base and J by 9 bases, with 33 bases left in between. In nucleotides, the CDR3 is TGTGCTCTTGGGGAACCCCGTTCCTACAAGCTGGGGGCCTACCGCGGGGAACTCATCTTT. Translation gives CALGEPRSYKLGAYRGELIF.

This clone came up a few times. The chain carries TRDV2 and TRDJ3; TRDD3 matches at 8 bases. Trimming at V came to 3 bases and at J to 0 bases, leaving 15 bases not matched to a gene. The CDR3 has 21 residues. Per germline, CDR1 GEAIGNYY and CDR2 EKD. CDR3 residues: CACDSTLGQGILSWDTRQMFF. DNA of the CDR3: TGTGCCTGTGACTCCACCTTGGGTCAGGGGATACTCTCCTGGGACACCCGACAGATGTTTTTC.

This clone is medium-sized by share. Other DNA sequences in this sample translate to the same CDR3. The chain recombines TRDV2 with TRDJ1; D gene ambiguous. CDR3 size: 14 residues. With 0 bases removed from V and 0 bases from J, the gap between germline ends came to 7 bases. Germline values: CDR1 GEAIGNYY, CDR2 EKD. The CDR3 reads CACDTLGYTDKLIF. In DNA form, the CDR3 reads TGTGCCTGTGACACCCTCGGCTACACCGATAAACTCATCTTT.

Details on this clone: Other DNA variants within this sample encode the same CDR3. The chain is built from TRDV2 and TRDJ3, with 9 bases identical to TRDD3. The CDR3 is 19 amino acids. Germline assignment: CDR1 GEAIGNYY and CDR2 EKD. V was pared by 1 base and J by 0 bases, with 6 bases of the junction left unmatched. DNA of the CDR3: TGTGCCTGTGACACGGTACTGGGGGAGAGCTCCTGGGACACCCGACAGATGTTTTTC. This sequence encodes CACDTVLGESSWDTRQMFF.

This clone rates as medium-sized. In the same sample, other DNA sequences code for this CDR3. CDR3 amino acids: CACDPIRRVLGEGLIF. Here the CDR3 DNA reads TGTGCCTGTGACCCGATCCGACGCGTACTGGGGGAGGGACTCATCTTT. The rearrangement uses TRDV2 and TRDJ1; 9 nucleotides align to TRDD3. Germline CDR1 is GEAIGNYY and CDR2 is EKD. The CDR3 is made up of 16 amino acids. Trimming at V came to 3 bases and at J to 10 bases, leaving 17 bases not matched to a gene.

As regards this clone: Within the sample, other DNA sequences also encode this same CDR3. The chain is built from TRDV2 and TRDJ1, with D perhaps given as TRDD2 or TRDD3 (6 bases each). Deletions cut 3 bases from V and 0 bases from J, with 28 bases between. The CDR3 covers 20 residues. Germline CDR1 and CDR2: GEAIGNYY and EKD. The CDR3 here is CACDALSSYVAGAYTDKLIF. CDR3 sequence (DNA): TGTGCCTGTGACGCTCTCTCGTCCTACGTGGCTGGGGCGTACACCGATAAACTCATCTTT.

CDR3 DNA: TGTGCCTGTGACACCGCCTGGGGGTCAGGCTCCTGGGACACCCGACAGATGTTTTTC. Protein: CACDTAWGSGSWDTRQMFF. The rearrangement uses TRDV2 and TRDJ3; 7 bases are a match to TRDD3. From germline, CDR1 is GEAIGNYY and CDR2 EKD. This CDR3 comprises 19 residues. The J segment lost 0 bases and the V segment lost 0 bases, leaving 7 bases of the junction unmatched.

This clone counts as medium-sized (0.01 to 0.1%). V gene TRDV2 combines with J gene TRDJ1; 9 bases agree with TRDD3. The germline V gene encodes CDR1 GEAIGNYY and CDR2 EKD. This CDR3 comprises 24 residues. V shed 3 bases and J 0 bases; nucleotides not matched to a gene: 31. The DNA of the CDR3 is TGTGCCTGTGACCCTCTAGAGGGCAAACATGTACTGGGGGACCTAACCCCGTACACCGATAAACTCATCTTT. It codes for CACDPLEGKHVLGDLTPYTDKLIF.

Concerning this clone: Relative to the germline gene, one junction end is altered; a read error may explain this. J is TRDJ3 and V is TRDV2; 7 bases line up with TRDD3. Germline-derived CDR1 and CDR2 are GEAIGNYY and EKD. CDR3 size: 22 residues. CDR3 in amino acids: CACDTVRLAGGFSSWYTRQMFF. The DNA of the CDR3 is TGTGCCTGTGACACCGTTCGTCTGGCTGGGGGTTTTAGCTCCTGGTACACCCGACAGATGTTTTTC.

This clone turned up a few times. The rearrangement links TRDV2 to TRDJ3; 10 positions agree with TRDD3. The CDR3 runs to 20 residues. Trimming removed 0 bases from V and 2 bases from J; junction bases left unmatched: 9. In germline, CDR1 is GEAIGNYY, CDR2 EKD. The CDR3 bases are TGTGCCTGTGACACCGGAAGTGGGGGATACTCGGCCTGGGACACCCGACAGATGTTTTTC. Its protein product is CACDTGSGGYSAWDTRQMFF.

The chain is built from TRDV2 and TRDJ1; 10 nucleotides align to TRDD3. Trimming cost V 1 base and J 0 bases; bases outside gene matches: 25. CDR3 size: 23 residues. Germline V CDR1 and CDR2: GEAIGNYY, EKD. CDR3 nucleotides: TGTGCCTGTGACACAATCTATAACACTGGGGGATTTATGGCTAATAAGTACACCGATAAACTCATCTTT. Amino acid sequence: CACDTIYNTGGFMANKYTDKLIF.